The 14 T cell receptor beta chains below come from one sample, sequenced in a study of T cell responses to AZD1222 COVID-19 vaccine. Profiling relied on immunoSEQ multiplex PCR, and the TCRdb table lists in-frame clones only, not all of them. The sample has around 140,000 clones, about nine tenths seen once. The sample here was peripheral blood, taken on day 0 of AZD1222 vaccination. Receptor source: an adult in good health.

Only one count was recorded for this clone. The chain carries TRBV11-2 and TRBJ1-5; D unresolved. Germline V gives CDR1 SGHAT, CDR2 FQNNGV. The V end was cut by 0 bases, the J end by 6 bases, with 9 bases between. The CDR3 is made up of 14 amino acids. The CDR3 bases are TGTGCCAGCAGCTTAGAGCCGTTGGGTCAGCCCCAGCATTTT. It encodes CASSLEPLGQPQHF.

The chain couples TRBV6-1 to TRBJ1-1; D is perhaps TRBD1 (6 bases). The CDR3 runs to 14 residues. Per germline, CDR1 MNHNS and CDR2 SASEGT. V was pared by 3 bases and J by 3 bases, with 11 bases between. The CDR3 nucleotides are TGTGCCAGCAGTGATAGACAGGCTTACACTGAAGCTTTCTTT. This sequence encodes CASSDRQAYTEAFF.

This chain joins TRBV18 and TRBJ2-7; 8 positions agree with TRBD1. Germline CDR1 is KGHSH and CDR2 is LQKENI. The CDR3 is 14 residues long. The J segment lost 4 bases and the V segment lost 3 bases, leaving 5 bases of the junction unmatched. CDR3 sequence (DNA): TGTGCCAGCTCACCTCAGGGGGCCGTATACGAGCAGTACTTC. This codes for CASSPQGAVYEQYF.

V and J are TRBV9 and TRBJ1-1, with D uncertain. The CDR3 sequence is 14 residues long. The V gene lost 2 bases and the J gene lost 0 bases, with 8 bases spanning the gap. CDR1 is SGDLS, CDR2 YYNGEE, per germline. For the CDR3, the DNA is TGTGCCAGCAGCGTCTCCCTTGTGAACACTGAAGCTTTCTTT. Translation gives CASSVSLVNTEAFF.

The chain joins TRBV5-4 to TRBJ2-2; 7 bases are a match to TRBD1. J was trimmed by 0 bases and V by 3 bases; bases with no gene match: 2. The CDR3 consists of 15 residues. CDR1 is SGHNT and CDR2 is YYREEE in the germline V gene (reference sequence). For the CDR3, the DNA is TGTGCCAGCAGCTCCGGGACAGCGAACACCGGGGAGCTGTTTTTT. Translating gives CASSSGTANTGELFF.

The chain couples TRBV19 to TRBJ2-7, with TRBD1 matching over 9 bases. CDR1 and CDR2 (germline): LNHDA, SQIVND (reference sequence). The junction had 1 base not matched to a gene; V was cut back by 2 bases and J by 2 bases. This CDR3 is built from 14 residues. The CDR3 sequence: CASSIRDRAYEQYF. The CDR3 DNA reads TGTGCCAGTAGTATAAGGGACAGGGCCTACGAGCAGTACTTC.

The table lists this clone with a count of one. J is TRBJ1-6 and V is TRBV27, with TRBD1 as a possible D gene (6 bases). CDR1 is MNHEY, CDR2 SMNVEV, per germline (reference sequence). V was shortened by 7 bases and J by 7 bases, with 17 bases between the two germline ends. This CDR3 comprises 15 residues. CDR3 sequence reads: CASTFQGSTNSPLHF. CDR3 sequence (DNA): TGTGCCAGCACCTTCCAGGGGTCTACGAATTCACCCCTCCACTTT.

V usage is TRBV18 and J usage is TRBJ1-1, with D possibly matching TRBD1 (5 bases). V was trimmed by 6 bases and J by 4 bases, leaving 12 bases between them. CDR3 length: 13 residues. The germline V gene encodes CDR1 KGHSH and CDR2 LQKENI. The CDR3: CASSFGGSTEAFF. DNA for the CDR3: TGTGCCAGCTCCTTTGGGGGGAGCACTGAAGCTTTCTTT.

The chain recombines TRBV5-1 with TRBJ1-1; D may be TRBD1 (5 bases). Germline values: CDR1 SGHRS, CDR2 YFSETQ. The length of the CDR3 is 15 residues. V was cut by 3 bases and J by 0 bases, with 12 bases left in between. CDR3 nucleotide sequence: TGCGCCAGCAGCTGGGCCGACAGCATGAACACTGAAGCTTTCTTT. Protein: CASSWADSMNTEAFF.

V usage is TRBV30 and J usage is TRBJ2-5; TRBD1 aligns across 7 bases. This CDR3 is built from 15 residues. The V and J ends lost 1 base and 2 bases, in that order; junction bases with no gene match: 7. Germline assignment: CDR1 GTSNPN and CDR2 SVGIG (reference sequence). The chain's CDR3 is CAWSGTGDLQETQYF. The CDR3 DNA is TGTGCCTGGAGTGGGACAGGTGATCTTCAAGAGACCCAGTACTTC.

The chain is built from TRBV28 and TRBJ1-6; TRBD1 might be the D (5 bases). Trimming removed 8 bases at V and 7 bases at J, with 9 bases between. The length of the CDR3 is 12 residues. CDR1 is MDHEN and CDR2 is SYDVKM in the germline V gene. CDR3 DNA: TGTGCCAGCGGGACGGGCAATTCACCCCTCCACTTT. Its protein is CASGTGNSPLHF.

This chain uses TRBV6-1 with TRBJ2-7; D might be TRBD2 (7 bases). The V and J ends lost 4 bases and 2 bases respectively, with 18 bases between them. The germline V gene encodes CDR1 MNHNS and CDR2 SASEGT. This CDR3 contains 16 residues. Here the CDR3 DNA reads TGTGCCAGCAGTGTCGAGGGGGGAGCGGGACCCTACGAGCAGTACTTC. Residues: CASSVEGGAGPYEQYF.

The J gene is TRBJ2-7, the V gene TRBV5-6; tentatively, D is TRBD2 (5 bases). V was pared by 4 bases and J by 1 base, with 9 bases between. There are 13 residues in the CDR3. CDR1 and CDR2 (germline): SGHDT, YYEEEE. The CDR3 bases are TGTGCCAGCAGCCGGGGTCCTTCCTACGAGCAGTACTTC. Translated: CASSRGPSYEQYF.

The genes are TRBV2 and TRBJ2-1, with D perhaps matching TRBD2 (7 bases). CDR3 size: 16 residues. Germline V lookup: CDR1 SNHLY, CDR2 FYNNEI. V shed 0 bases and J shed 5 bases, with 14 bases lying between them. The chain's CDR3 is CASSEALRGGDNEQFF. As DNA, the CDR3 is TGTGCCAGCAGTGAAGCGCTTCGAGGGGGGGACAATGAGCAGTTCTTC.